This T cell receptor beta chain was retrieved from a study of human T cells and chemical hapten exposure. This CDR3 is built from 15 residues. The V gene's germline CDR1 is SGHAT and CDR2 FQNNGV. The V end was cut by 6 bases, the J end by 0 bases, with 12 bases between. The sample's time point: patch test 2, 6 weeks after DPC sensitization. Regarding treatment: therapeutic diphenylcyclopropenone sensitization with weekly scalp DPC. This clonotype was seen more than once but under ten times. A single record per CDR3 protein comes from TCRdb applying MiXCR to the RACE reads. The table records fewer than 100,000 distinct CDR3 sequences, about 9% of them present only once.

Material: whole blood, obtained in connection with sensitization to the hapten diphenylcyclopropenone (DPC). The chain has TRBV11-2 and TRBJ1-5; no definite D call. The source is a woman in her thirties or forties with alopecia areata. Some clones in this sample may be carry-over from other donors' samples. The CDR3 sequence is CASSHDGYSNQPQHF. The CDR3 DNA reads TGTGCCAGCAGTCACGACGGATATAGCAATCAGCCCCAGCATTTT.